These 18 T cell receptor beta chains originate from one sample sequenced in a study of blood T cell repertoires in COVID-19. Assay: immunoSEQ multiplex PCR; the TCRdb copy retains only in-frame clones and omits some. The data contain 150,000 to 200,000 clones, 80% to 95% of them singletons. The sample consisted of peripheral blood. These receptors all come from a man aged 50-59 years with acute or convalescent COVID-19.

The chain is built from TRBV5-6 and TRBJ1-1, with a possible D match to TRBD1 (5 bases). The V end was cut by 2 bases, the J end by 0 bases, with 8 bases between. The CDR3 runs to 14 residues. Germline V gene lookup returns CDR1 SGHDT and CDR2 YYEEEE. The CDR3 spells CASSLWGLNTEAFF. In DNA form, the CDR3 reads TGTGCCAGCAGCTTATGGGGCCTGAACACTGAAGCTTTCTTT.

V gene TRBV2 combines with J gene TRBJ1-4, with a possible D match to TRBD1 (6 bases). The V and J ends lost 1 base and 4 bases respectively, with 13 bases between them. This CDR3 comprises 16 residues. The germline V gene encodes CDR1 SNHLY and CDR2 FYNNEI. CDR3 sequence reads: CASSEGTTGYNEKLFF. The DNA of the CDR3 is TGTGCCAGCAGTGAAGGGACCACAGGGTATAATGAAAAACTGTTTTTT.

V usage is TRBV7-2 and J usage is TRBJ2-2; possible D gene TRBD1, 6 bases. V lost 1 base and J lost 9, with 12 bases in between. The CDR3 totals 14 residues. Germline assignment: CDR1 SGHTA and CDR2 FQGNSA. CDR3 DNA sequence: TGTGCCAGCAGCTTAGGGCAGGGGCCCCGGGAGCTGTTTTTT. Translating gives CASSLGQGPRELFF.

The CDR3 reads CASSIVQGDTGELFF. CDR3 in DNA: TGTGCCAGTAGTATAGTACAGGGGGACACCGGGGAGCTGTTTTTT. The chain joins TRBV19 to TRBJ2-2; TRBD1 agrees at 8 bases. Germline-derived CDR1 and CDR2 are LNHDA and SQIVND (reference sequence). The CDR3 totals 15 residues. Unmatched junction bases numbered 1, after V lost 1 base and J lost 3 bases. The variable domain in full, with the rest retrieved from reference TRBV19 and TRBJ2-2, is DGGITQSPKYLFRKEGQNVTLSCEQNLNHDAMYWYRQDPGQGLRLIYYSQIVNDFQKGDIAEGYSVSREKKESFPLTVTSAQKNPTAFYLCASSIVQGDTGELFFGEGSRLTVL.

The gene calls are TRBV28 and TRBJ1-2; D is perhaps TRBD1 (6 bases). The length of the CDR3 is 13 residues. V was shortened by 6 bases and J by 2 bases, with 10 bases between the two germline ends. The germline CDR1 and CDR2 sequences are MDHEN and SYDVKM. This chain's CDR3 is CASSLDSNYGYTF. In DNA, the CDR3 is TGTGCCAGCAGCCTGGACAGCAACTATGGCTACACCTTC.

The chain is built from TRBV4-1 and TRBJ1-2; TRBD1 agrees at 7 bases. There are 14 residues in the CDR3. J gave up 4 bases and V 3 bases, and 5 bases lay outside the gene matches. The germline CDR1 and CDR2 sequences are MGHRA and YSYEKL. The CDR3: CASSQYRGSYGYTF. The DNA for the CDR3 is TGCGCCAGCAGCCAGTACAGGGGATCCTATGGCTACACCTTC.

The chain carries TRBV2 and TRBJ2-2; TRBD1 matches 10 bases. With 3 bases clipped from V and 5 bases from J, the junction kept 9 bases outside the gene matches. The CDR3 sequence is 17 residues long. From germline, CDR1 is SNHLY and CDR2 FYNNEI. This chain's CDR3 is CASSDRDRGMSTGELFF. In DNA form, the CDR3 reads TGTGCCAGCAGTGACCGGGACAGGGGTATGTCTACCGGGGAGCTGTTTTTT.

V usage is TRBV7-6 and J usage is TRBJ2-2; 7 nucleotides match TRBD2. CDR3 length: 13 residues. After removal of 7 bases from V and 8 bases from J, the junction contained 7 bases not matched to a gene. The germline gives CDR1 SGHVS, CDR2 FNYEAQ. DNA for the CDR3: TGTGCCAGCACCTACGGGGAGGGTGGGGAGCTGTTTTTT. Translation: CASTYGEGGELFF.

The chain has TRBV5-5 and TRBJ2-1; TRBD2 agrees at 8 bases. CDR1 SGHKS and CDR2 YYEKEE come from the germline V gene (reference sequence). Trimming removed 2 bases from V and 2 bases from J; junction bases left unmatched: 3. This CDR3 comprises 15 residues. The CDR3 here is CASSFAGGAYNEQFF. CDR3 nucleotide sequence: TGTGCCAGCAGCTTTGCGGGAGGAGCCTACAATGAGCAGTTCTTC.

The rearrangement links TRBV7-6 to TRBJ1-5, with a tentative D call TRBD1 (5 bases). The CDR3 sequence is 19 residues long. V dropped 5 bases and J dropped 4 bases, with 27 bases sitting between them. Germline V gene sequence: CDR1 SGHVS, CDR2 FNYEAQ. Here the CDR3 reads CASSPTPRQISVGNQPQHF. As DNA, the CDR3 is TGTGCCAGCAGCCCGACCCCTCGACAGATTTCCGTAGGTAATCAGCCCCAGCATTTT.

The chain carries TRBV5-8 and TRBJ2-7, with D possibly being TRBD2 (7 bases). The germline V gene encodes CDR1 SGHTS and CDR2 YDEGEE. V shed 6 bases and J shed 2 bases, with 12 bases lying between them. The CDR3 is made up of 13 amino acids. In nucleotides, the CDR3 is TGTGCCAGCAACTGGGGGGGCACCTACGAGCAGTACTTC. Translation: CASNWGGTYEQYF.

CDR3 residues: CANTPQHF. The CDR3 DNA reads TGCGCCAACACGCCCCAGCATTTT. The chain employs TRBV10-2 and TRBJ1-5; unclear D gene. Trimming removed 10 bases from V and 9 bases from J, with 4 bases in between. This CDR3 comprises 8 residues. Per germline, CDR1 WSHSY and CDR2 SAAADI.

Comments on this clone: This same CDR3 is encoded by further DNA sequences in the sample. CDR3 nucleotides: TGTGCCTGGGGAGTTAGCTCTGGAAACACCATATATTTT. This translates into CAWGVSSGNTIYF. J is TRBJ1-3 and V is TRBV30; no definite D call. Germline lookup yields CDR1 GTSNPN and CDR2 SVGIG (reference sequence). Trimming pared 5 bases from V and 0 bases from J, leaving 8 bases between. The CDR3 runs to 13 residues.

The rearrangement joins TRBV7-9 to TRBJ2-3; possibly TRBD2 for D (6 bases). Trimming took 5 bases from V and 4 from J, leaving 16 bases between them. The CDR3 has 15 residues. CDR1 is SEHNR, CDR2 FQNEAQ, per germline (reference sequence). Written as DNA, the CDR3 is TGTGCCAGCAGCCCGGGACTTAGGGTATCAGATACGCAGTATTTT. This translates into CASSPGLRVSDTQYF.

A word on this clone: The sample holds other DNA sequences that translate to the same CDR3. The chain carries TRBV27 and TRBJ2-5, with 9 bases fitting TRBD1. With V trimmed by 4 bases and J by 4 bases, 1 base remained unmatched. The CDR3 consists of 13 residues. The germline CDR1 and CDR2 sequences are MNHEY and SMNVEV (reference sequence). The CDR3 bases are TGTGCCAGCAGTTCGGACAGGGGAGAGACCCAGTACTTC. Its translation: CASSSDRGETQYF.

This rearrangement joins TRBV5-1 to TRBJ2-7; 8 bases map to TRBD2. The CDR3 has 13 amino acids. Germline assignment: CDR1 SGHRS and CDR2 YFSETQ. V was clipped by 5 bases and J by 2 bases; unmatched bases: 3. CDR3 nucleotide sequence: TGCGCCAGCAGGCGGGAGGACGCCTACGAGCAGTACTTC. Protein: CASRREDAYEQYF.

The gene calls are TRBV7-2 and TRBJ2-7; 10 nucleotides agree with TRBD2. The trim removed 5 bases at V and 2 bases at J, leaving 3 bases unmatched. The CDR3 length is 14 residues. Germline V lookup: CDR1 SGHTA, CDR2 FQGNSA. CDR3 amino acids: CASSPSGGPYEQYF. The CDR3 nucleotides read TGTGCCAGCAGCCCTAGCGGGGGTCCCTACGAGCAGTACTTC.

This chain connects TRBV28 to TRBJ1-3, with TRBD1 identical over 9 bases. Germline values: CDR1 MDHEN, CDR2 SYDVKM. With 6 bases clipped from V and 3 bases from J, the junction kept 6 bases outside the gene matches. This CDR3 has 15 residues. The CDR3: CASSSRQGGGNTIYF. CDR3 DNA: TGTGCCAGCAGCAGCCGACAGGGGGGTGGAAACACCATATATTTT.